The source of this T cell receptor beta chain is a study of CD8+CD57+ T cells in acquired aplastic anemia. Study at large: Mean DNA quantity obtained from sorted CD4+ and CD8+ cells was about 3.2 ug. Healthy donor CD4+ samples were sequenced to a depth that averaged about 10.8 million reads.

Trimming left V 4 bases short and J 1 base short, with 13 bases between. Germline CDR1 and CDR2: ENHRY and SYGVKD. The CDR3 loop spans 15 amino acids. Notes on this clonotype: Its matching antigen is unknown.

Profiles of TCR beta VDJ and CDR3 were generated from a genomic DNA template. Each CDR3 protein is one row after TCRdb ran MiXCR on the reads. The sample includes 150,000 to 200,000 distinct CDR3 sequences, about 47% of them seen just once. Study observations and caveats: Sharing between patients and controls was observed for around 30 CD8+ CDR3 sequences. The CD8+ Simpson's diversity of patients and controls was not significantly different.

The chain joins TRBV10-3 to TRBJ1-2; D might be TRBD1 (5 bases). The sequence was collected from a human donor in good health. The specimen was sorted CD4+, CD8+, or CD8+CD57+ T cells (not recorded which) from PBMCs. The CDR3 sequence is CAISVGGDGNYGYTF. The CDR3 DNA reads TGTGCCATCAGTGTGGGGGGAGACGGTAACTATGGCTACACCTTC.